The 8 T cell receptor beta chains below were found in one sample sequenced in a study of Ad26.COV2.S vaccination and SARS-CoV-2 variants. The table came from immunoSEQ multiplex PCR; TCRdb's copy has only in-frame clones and leaves some out. The sample contains around 450,000 clones, more than 80% of which appear only once. Treatment indicated: approximately 18 received Ad26.COV2.S at low or high dose, single or two shots; about 5 received placebo; per-sample allocation not given. Material that was analyzed had been drawn on day 63 after the first vaccine or placebo injection. This sample comprised peripheral blood, obtained in a trial of Ad26.COV2.S vaccine versus placebo. The source is a person aged 18-65 years who received the Ad26.COV2.S COVID-19 vaccine or a placebo.

The chain is built from TRBV6-5 and TRBJ2-5, with 7 bases matching TRBD2. From germline, CDR1 is MNHEY and CDR2 SVGAGI. With V trimmed by 0 bases and J by 5 bases, 9 bases remained unmatched. The CDR3 has 16 amino acids. The CDR3 spells CASSYSYRGSGETQYF. The CDR3, as DNA: TGTGCCAGCAGTTACTCGTATCGCGGGAGTGGCGAGACCCAGTACTTC.

The chain combines TRBV4-3 with TRBJ1-1; no firm D call. Between the trimmed V and J ends, which lost 0 bases and 4 bases, there was a span of 9 bases. The CDR3 has 14 residues. Germline CDR1 is LGHNA and CDR2 is YSLEER. The CDR3 DNA sequence: TGCGCCAGCAGCCAAGATATCTCCACCACTGAAGCTTTCTTT. Translated: CASSQDISTTEAFF.

The rearrangement uses TRBV7-2 and TRBJ2-7, with 8 bases fitting TRBD1. The CDR3 consists of 15 residues. From germline, CDR1 is SGHTA and CDR2 FQGNSA. V lost 5 bases and J lost 1; bases outside the gene matches: 7. The CDR3: CASSVTGGFSYEQYF. CDR3 coding DNA: TGTGCCAGCAGCGTTACAGGGGGTTTTTCCTACGAGCAGTACTTC.

V gene TRBV25-1 combines with J gene TRBJ1-6; unclear D gene. Germline CDR1 is MGHDK and CDR2 is SYGVNS. The germline V and J ends were trimmed by 2 bases and 4 bases, with 6 bases remaining between them. CDR3 length: 14 amino acids. The CDR3 spells CASSEDAYNSPLHF. Here the CDR3 DNA reads TGTGCCAGCAGTGAAGACGCTTATAATTCACCCCTCCACTTT.

This clone was recorded once. The V and J genes are TRBV10-1 and TRBJ2-7, with a weak D call TRBD2 (5 bases). V was trimmed by 3 bases and J by 4 bases, leaving 25 bases between them. This CDR3 comprises 18 residues. CDR1 and CDR2 (germline): WNHNN, SYGVQD (reference sequence). The CDR3 sequence is CASSEGRSAGRVRYEQYF. CDR3 coding DNA: TGCGCCAGCAGTGAAGGTCGGTCGGCGGGCCGGGTTCGATACGAGCAGTACTTC.

V and J are TRBV5-4 and TRBJ1-1; 7 bases map to TRBD1. The V gene end was trimmed by 3 bases and the J gene end by 0 bases; junction bases not matched to a gene: 8. CDR3 length: 16 residues. The V gene's germline CDR1 is SGHNT and CDR2 YYREEE (reference sequence). CDR3 sequence reads: CASSSPWTGLNTEAFF. The CDR3 DNA reads as TGTGCCAGCAGCTCTCCGTGGACAGGACTGAACACTGAAGCTTTCTTT.

The V gene is TRBV4-2, the J gene TRBJ2-7; TRBD2 matches 8 bases. V lost 2 bases to trimming and J lost 0 bases; unmatched junction nucleotides: 15. Germline CDR1 LGHNA, CDR2 YNFKEQ. The CDR3 sequence is 19 residues long. The CDR3 DNA follows: TGTGCCAGCAGCCAAAATCCGAACTATAGCGGGAAGAGCTCCTACGAGCAGTACTTC. It codes for CASSQNPNYSGKSSYEQYF.

This chain uses TRBV7-2 with TRBJ1-4; TRBD1 is a possible D gene (5 bases). Germline CDR1 is SGHTA and CDR2 is FQGNSA. CDR3 length: 15 residues. V shed 4 bases and J shed 7 bases, with 16 bases lying between them. This CDR3 reads CASSSRVWRAEKLFF. CDR3 nucleotide sequence: TGTGCCAGCAGCTCCAGGGTTTGGCGTGCTGAAAAACTGTTTTTT.